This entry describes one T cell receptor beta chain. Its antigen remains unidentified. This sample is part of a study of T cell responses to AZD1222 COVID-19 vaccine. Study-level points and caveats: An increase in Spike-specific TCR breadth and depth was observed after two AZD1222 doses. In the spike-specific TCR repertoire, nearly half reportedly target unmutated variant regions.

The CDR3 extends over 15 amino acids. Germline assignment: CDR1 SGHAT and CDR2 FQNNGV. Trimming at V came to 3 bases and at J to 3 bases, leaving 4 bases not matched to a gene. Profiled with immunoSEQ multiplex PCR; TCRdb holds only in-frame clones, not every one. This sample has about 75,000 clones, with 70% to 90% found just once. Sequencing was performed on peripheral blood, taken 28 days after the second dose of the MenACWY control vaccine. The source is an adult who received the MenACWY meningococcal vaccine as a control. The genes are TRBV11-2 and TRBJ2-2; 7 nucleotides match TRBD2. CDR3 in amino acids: CASSFTGGYTGELFF. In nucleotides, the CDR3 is TGTGCCAGCAGCTTTACGGGGGGTTACACCGGGGAGCTGTTTTTT. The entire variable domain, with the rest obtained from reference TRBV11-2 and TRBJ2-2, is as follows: EAGVAQSPRYKIIEKRQSVAFWCNPISGHATLYWYQQILGQGPKLLIQFQNNGVVDDSQLPKDRFSAERLKGVDSTLKIQPAKLEDSAVYLCASSFTGGYTGELFFGEGSRLTVL.